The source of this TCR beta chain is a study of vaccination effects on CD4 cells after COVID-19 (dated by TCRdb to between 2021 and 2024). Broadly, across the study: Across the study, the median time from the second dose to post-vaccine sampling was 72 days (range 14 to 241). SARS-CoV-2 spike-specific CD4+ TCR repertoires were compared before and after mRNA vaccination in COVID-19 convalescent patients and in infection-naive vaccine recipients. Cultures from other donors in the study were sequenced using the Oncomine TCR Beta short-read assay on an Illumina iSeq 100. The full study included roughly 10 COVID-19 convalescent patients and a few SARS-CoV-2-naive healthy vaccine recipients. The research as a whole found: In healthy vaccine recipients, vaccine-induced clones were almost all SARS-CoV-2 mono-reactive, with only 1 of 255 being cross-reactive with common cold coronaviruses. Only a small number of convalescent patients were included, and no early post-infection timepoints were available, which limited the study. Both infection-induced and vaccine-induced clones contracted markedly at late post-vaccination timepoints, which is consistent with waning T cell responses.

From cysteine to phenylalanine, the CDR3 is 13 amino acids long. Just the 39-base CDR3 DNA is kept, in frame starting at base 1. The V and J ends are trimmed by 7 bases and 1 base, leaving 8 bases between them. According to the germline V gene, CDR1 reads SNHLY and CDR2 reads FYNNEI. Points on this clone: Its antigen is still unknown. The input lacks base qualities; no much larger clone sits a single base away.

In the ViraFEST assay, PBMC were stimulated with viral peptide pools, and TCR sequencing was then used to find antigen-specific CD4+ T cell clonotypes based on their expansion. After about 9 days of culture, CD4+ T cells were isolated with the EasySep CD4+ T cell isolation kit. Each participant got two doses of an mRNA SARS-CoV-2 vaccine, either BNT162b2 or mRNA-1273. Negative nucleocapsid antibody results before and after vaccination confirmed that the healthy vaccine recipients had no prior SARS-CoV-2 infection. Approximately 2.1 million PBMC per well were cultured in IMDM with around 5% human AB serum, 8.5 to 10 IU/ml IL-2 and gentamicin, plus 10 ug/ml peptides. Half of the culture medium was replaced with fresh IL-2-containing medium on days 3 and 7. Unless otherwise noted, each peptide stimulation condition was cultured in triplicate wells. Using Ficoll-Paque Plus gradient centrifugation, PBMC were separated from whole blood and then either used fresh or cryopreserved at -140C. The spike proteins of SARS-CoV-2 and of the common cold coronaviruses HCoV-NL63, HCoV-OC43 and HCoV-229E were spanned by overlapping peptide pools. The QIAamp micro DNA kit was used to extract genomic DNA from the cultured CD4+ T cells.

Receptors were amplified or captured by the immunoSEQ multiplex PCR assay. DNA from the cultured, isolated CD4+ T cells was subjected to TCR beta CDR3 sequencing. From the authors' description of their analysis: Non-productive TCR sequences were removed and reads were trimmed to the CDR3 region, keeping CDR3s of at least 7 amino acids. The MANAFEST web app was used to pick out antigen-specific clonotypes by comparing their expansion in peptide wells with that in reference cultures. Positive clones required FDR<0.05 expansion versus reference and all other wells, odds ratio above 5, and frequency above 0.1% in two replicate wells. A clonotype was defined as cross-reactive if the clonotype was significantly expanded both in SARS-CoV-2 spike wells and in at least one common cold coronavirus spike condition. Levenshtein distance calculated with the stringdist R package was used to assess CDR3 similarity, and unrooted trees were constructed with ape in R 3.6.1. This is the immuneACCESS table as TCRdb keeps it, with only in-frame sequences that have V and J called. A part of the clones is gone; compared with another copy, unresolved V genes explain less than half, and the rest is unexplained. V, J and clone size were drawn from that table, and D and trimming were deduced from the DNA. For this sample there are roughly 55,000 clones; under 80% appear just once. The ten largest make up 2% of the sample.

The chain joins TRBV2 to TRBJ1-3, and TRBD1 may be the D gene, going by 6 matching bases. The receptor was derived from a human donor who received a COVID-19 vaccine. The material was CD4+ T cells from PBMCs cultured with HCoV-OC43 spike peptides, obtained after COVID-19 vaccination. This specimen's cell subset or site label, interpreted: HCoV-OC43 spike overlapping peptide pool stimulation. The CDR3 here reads CASKGDSGNTIYF. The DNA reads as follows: TGTGCCAGCAAGGGGGATTCTGGAAACACCATATATTTT.